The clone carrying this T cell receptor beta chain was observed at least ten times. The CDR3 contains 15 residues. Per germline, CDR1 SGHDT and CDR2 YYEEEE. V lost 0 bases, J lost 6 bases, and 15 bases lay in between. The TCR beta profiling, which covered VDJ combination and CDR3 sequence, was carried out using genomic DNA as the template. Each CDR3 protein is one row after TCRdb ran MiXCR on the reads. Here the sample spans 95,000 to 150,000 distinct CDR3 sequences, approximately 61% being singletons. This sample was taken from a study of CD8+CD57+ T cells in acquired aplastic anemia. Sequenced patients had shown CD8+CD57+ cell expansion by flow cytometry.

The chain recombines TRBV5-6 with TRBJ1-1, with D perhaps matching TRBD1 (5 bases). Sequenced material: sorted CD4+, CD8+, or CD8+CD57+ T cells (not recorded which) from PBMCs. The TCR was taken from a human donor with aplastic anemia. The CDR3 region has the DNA TGTGCCAGCAGCTTGGAGAGGTGGGGGTCAGCTGAAGCTTTCTTT. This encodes CASSLERWGSAEAFF.